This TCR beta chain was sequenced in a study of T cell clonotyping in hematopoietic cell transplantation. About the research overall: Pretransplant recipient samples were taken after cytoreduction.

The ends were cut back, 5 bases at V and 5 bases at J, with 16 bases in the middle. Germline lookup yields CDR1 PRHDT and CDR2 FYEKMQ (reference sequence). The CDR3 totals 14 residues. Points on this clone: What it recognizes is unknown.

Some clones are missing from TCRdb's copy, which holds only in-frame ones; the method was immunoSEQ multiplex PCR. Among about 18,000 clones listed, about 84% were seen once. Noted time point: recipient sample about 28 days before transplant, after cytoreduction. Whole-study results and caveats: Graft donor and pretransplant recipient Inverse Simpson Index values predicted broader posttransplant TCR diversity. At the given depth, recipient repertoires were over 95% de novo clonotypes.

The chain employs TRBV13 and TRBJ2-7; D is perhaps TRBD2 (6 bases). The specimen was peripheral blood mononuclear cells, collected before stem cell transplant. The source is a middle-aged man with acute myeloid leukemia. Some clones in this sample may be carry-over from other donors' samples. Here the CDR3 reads CASSPRQGLDEQYF. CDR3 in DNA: TGTGCCAGCAGCCCACGGCAGGGACTTGACGAGCAGTACTTC.